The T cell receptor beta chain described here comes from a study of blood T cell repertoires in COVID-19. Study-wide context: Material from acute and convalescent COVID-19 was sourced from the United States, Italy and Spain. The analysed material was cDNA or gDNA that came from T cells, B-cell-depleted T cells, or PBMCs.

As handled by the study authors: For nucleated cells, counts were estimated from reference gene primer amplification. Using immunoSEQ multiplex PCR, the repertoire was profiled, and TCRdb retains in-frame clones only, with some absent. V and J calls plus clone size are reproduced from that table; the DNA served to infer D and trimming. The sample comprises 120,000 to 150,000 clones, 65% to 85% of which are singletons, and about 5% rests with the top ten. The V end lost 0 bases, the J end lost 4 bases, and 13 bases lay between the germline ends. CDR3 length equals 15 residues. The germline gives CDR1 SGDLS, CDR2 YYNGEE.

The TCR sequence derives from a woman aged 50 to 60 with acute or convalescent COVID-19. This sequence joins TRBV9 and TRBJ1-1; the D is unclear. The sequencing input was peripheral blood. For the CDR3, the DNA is TGTGCCAGCAGCGTAGATTACGGGTCTGGCACTGAAGCTTTCTTT. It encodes CASSVDYGSGTEAFF.